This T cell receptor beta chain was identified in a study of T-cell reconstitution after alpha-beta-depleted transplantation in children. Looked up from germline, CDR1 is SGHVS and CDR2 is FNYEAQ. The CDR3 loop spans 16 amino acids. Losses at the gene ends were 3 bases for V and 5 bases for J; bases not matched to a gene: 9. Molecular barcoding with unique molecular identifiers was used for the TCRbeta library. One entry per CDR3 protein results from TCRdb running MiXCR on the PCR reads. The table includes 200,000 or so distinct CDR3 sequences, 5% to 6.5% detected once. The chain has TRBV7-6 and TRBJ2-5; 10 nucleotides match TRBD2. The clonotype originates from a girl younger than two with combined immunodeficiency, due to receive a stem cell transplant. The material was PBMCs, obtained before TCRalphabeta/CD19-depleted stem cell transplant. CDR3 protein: CASSLTSGRAVETQYF. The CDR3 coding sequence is TGTGCCAGCAGCTTGACAAGCGGGAGGGCCGTGGAGACCCAGTACTTC.